Below are 8 T cell receptor beta chains sequenced from a single sample in a study of T-cell reconstitution after alpha-beta-depleted transplantation in children. Unique molecular identifiers tagged the TCRbeta library. TCRdb used MiXCR to reprocess the PCR reads, holding one entry per CDR3 protein. This table holds roughly 570,000 distinct CDR3 sequences, 25% to 30% found once. The input for sequencing was PBMCs, taken before TCRalphabeta/CD19-depleted stem cell transplant. These receptors all come from a boy in the first two years of life with Wiskott-Aldrich syndrome, due to receive a stem cell transplant.

This clonotype was seen only a few times. The chain carries TRBV28 and TRBJ2-5; TRBD2 aligns across 10 bases. The CDR3 extends over 16 amino acids. The germline V gene encodes CDR1 MDHEN and CDR2 SYDVKM. V lost 3 bases and J lost 5; bases outside the gene matches: 9. The chain's CDR3 is CASSFRLAGDSETQYF. As DNA, the CDR3 is TGTGCCAGCAGTTTTCGGCTAGCGGGAGACTCGGAGACCCAGTACTTC.

The chain links TRBV5-1 to TRBJ2-1, with 7 bases matching TRBD1. V was clipped by 0 bases and J by 7 bases; unmatched bases: 4. Per the germline V gene, CDR1 is SGHRS and CDR2 is YFSETQ. The CDR3 contains 14 residues. The CDR3 loop is CASSLETGKNEQFF. CDR3 DNA sequence: TGCGCCAGCAGCTTGGAGACAGGGAAAAATGAGCAGTTCTTC.

This clonotype came up a few times. The chain is built from TRBV5-5 and TRBJ2-3, with TRBD1 as a possible D gene (6 bases). The CDR3 runs 15 residues. Trimming removed 1 base from V and 3 bases from J, with 12 bases in between. Germline CDR1 is SGHKS and CDR2 is YYEKEE (reference sequence). CDR3 DNA sequence: TGTGCCAGCAGCTTGACGCGGCAGGGGACAGATACGCAGTATTTT. Translating gives CASSLTRQGTDTQYF.

J is TRBJ2-1 and V is TRBV28; 11 nucleotides line up with TRBD1. After removal of 2 bases from V and 12 bases from J, the junction contained 12 bases not matched to a gene. Germline CDR1 MDHEN, CDR2 SYDVKM. This CDR3 is 16 amino acids long. The DNA of the CDR3 is TGTGCCAGCAGTTTAAGGGACAGGGGGTTTTTTCCATCGCAGTTCTTC. The encoded protein is CASSLRDRGFFPSQFF.

This clonotype was counted between two and nine times. The V call is TRBV28, the J call TRBJ2-5, with D perhaps matching TRBD2 (6 bases). This CDR3 is built from 15 residues. Germline CDR1 reads MDHEN; CDR2 reads SYDVKM. Trimming removed 3 bases at V and 0 bases at J, with 11 bases between. For the CDR3, the DNA is TGTGCCAGCAGTTTGGGTAGCGGATACCAAGAGACCCAGTACTTC. This sequence encodes CASSLGSGYQETQYF.

The chain carries TRBV2 and TRBJ1-2; D remains ambiguous. From germline, CDR1 is SNHLY and CDR2 FYNNEI. The V gene lost 1 base and the J gene lost 6 bases, with 9 bases spanning the gap. This CDR3 comprises 13 residues. The CDR3 loop reads CASSEEGANGYTF. The CDR3 DNA follows: TGTGCCAGCAGTGAAGAGGGCGCGAATGGCTACACCTTC.

V gene TRBV27 combines with J gene TRBJ1-1; D gene ambiguous. Trimming cost V 4 bases and J 1 base, with 13 bases left between them. The CDR3 is 15 residues long. Germline V gene lookup returns CDR1 MNHEY and CDR2 SMNVEV (reference sequence). The CDR3 spells CASSYMSIGNTEAFF. The CDR3 DNA sequence: TGTGCCAGCAGTTACATGTCTATTGGGAACACTGAAGCTTTCTTT.

This clonotype occurred a few times. The chain is built from TRBV9 and TRBJ2-3; 11 nucleotides align to TRBD2. Germline loops: CDR1 SGDLS, CDR2 YYNGEE. CDR3 length: 15 amino acids. Unmatched junction bases numbered 6, after V lost 5 bases and J lost 4 bases. The CDR3 region has the DNA TGTGCCAGCAGTGCTAGCGGGAGGAGGCCAGATACGCAGTATTTT. It codes for CASSASGRRPDTQYF.